This record covers a single T cell receptor beta chain. The antigen remains unidentified. This sample is drawn from a study of cytomegalovirus exposure and HLA in healthy donors. Germline V lookup: CDR1 SGDLS, CDR2 YYNGEE. This CDR3 contains 15 residues. With 4 bases clipped from V and 7 bases from J, the junction kept 10 bases outside the gene matches. The PCR was carried out with 60 Vbeta primers and 13 Jbeta primers. Profiling relied on immunoSEQ multiplex PCR, and the TCRdb table lists in-frame clones only, not all of them. This sample has about 160,000 clones, with 76% found just once. General study points: Later analysis showed TCR association rates varying by HLA locus, highest for DRB1 and lowest for HLA-C.

The clonotype originates from a female donor in good health and CMV-seronegative. The chain links TRBV9 to TRBJ2-2, with 7 bases identical to TRBD1. Source material: PBMCs. This CDR3 reads CASSQSTGPGGELFF. Here the CDR3 DNA reads TGTGCCAGCAGCCAATCGACAGGGCCGGGCGGGGAGCTGTTTTTT.